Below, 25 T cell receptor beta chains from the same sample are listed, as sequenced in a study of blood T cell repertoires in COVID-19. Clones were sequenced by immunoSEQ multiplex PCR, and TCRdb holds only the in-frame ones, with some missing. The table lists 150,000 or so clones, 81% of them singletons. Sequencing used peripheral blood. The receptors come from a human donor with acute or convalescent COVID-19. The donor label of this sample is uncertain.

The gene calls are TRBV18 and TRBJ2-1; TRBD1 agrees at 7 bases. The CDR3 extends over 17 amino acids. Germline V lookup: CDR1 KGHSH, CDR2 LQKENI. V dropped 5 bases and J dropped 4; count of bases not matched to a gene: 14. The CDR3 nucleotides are TGTGCCAGCTCAACGGGGACAGCCGCCTCCCAGTACAATGAGCAGTTCTTC. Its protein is CASSTGTAASQYNEQFF.

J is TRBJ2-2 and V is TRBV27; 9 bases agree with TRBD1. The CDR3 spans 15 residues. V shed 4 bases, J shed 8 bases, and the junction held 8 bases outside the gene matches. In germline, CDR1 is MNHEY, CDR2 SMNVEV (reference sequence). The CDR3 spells CASSSSGTGWGELFF. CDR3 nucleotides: TGTGCCAGCAGTTCCTCCGGGACAGGGTGGGGGGAGCTGTTTTTT.

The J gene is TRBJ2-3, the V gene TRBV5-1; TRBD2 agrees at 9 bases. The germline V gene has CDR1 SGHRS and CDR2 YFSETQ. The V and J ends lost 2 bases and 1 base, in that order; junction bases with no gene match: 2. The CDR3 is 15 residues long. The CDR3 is CASSFSGGGTDTQYF. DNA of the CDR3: TGCGCCAGCAGCTTTAGCGGGGGTGGCACAGATACGCAGTATTTT.

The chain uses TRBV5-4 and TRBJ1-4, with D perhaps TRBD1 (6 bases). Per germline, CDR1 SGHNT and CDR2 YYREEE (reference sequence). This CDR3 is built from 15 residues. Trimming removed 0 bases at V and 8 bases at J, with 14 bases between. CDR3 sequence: CASSLDRGIPEKLFF. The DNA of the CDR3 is TGTGCCAGCAGCTTGGATAGGGGGATACCGGAAAAACTGTTTTTT. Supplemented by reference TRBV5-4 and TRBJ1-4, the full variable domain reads ETGVTQSPTHLIKTRGQQVTLRCSSQSGHNTVSWYQQALGQGPQFIFQYYREEENGRGNFPPRFSGLQFPNYSSELNVNALELDDSALYLCASSLDRGIPEKLFFGSGTQLSVL.

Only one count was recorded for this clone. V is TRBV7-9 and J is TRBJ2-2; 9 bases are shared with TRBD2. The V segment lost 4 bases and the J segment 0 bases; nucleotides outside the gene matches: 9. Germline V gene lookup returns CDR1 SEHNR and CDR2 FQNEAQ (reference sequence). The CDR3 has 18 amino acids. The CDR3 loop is CASSSLPLAGANTGELFF. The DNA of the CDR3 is TGTGCCAGCAGCTCTCTCCCACTAGCGGGCGCGAACACCGGGGAGCTGTTTTTT.

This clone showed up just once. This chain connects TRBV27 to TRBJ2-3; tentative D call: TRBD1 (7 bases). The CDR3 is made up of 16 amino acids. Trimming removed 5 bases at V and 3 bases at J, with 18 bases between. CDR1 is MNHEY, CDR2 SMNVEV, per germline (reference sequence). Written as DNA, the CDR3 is TGTGCCAGCAGTCCACTCGGGAGACAGGGAACAGATACGCAGTATTTT. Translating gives CASSPLGRQGTDTQYF.

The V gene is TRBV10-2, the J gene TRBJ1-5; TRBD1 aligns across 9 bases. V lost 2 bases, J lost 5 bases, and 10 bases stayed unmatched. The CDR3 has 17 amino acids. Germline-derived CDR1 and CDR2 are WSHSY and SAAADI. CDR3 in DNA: TGCGCCAGCAGTGAGGGAGAGGGGACAGGGTCTGATCAGCCCCAGCATTTT. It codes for CASSEGEGTGSDQPQHF.

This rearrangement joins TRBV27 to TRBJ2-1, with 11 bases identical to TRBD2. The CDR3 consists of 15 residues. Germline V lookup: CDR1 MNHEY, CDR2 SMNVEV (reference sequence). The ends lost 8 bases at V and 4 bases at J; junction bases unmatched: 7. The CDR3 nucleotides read TGTGCCAGCCATCCAGGGACTAGCGGTTACAATGAGCAGTTCTTC. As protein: CASHPGTSGYNEQFF.

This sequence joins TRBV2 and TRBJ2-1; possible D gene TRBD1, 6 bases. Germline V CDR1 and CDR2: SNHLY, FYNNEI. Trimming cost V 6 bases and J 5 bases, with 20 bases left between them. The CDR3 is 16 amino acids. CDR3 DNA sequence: TGTGCCAGCAGGGGCATCCCGGGACAACCTAACAATGAGCAGTTCTTC. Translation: CASRGIPGQPNNEQFF.

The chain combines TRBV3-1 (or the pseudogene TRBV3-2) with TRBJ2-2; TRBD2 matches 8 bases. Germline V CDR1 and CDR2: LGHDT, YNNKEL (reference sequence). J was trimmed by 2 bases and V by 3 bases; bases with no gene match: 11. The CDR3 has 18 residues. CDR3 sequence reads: CASSHLTGTSSNTGELFF. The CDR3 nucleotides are TGTGCCAGCAGCCACCTAACCGGGACTAGTTCCAACACCGGGGAGCTGTTTTTT.

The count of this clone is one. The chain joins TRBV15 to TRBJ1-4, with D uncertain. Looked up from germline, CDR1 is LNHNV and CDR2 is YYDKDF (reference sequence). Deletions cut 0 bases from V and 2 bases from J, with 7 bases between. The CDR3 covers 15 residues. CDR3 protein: CATSRDGRTNEKLFF. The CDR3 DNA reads TGTGCCACCAGCAGAGATGGGAGGACTAATGAAAAACTGTTTTTT.

DNA of the CDR3: TGTGCCAGCAGCTTCCAAACAGGGGGCGCAACTAATGAAAAACTGTTTTTT. Residues: CASSFQTGGATNEKLFF. The chain is built from TRBV7-3 and TRBJ1-4; 9 nucleotides match TRBD1. CDR1 and CDR2 from the germline V gene are SGHTA and FQGTGA. The CDR3 spans 17 residues. J lost 0 bases, V lost 3 bases, and 5 bases had no gene match.

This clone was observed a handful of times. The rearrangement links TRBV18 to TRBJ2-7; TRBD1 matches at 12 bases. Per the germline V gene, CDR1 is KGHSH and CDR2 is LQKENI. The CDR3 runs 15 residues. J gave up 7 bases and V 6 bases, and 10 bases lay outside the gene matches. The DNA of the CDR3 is TGTGCCAGCTCTCAGATCGGGACAGGGGGCCGAGAGCAGTACTTC. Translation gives CASSQIGTGGREQYF.

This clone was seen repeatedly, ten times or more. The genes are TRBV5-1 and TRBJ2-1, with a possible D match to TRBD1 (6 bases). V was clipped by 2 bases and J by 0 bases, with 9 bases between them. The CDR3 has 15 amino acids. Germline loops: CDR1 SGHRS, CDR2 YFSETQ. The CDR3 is CASSFDRSSYNEQFF. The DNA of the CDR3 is TGCGCCAGCAGCTTTGACAGGAGCTCCTACAATGAGCAGTTCTTC.

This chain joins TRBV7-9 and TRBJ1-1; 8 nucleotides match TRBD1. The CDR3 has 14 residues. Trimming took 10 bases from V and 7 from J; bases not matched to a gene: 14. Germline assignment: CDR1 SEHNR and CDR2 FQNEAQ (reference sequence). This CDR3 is CATETGGQGIEAFF. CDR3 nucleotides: TGTGCCACCGAAACCGGAGGACAGGGAATTGAAGCTTTCTTT.

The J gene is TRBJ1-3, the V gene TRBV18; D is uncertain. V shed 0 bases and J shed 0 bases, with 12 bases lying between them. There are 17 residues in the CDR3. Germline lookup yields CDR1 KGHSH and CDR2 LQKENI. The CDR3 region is CASSPPLRSASGNTIYF. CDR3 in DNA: TGTGCCAGCTCACCACCGCTCAGGTCGGCCTCTGGAAACACCATATATTTT.

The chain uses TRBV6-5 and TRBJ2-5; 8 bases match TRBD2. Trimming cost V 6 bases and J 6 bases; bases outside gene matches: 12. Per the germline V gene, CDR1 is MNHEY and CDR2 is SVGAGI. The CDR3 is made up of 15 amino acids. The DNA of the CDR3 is TGTGCCAGCAGCGCCACGGTGAGCGGGGGACAGACCCAGTACTTC. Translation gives CASSATVSGGQTQYF.

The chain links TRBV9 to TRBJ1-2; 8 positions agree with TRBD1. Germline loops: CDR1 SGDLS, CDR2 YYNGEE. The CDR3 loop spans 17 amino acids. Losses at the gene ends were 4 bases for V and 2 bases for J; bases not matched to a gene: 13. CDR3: CASSREVDRAQNYGYTF. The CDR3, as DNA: TGTGCCAGCAGCCGGGAGGTGGACAGGGCCCAAAACTATGGCTACACCTTC.

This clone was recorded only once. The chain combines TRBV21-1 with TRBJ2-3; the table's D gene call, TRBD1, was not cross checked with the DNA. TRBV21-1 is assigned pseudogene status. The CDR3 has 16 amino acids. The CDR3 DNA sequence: TGTGCCAGCAGCAAAGGGGGACAGGGGGCCACAGATACGCAGTATTTT. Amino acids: CASSKGGQGATDTQYF.

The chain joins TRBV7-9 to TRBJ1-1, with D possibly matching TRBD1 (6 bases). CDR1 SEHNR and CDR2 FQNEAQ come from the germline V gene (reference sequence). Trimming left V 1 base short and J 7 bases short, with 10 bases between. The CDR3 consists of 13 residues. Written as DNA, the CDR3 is TGTGCCAGCAGCTTAGGAGGGGGGGATGAAGCTTTCTTT. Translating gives CASSLGGGDEAFF.

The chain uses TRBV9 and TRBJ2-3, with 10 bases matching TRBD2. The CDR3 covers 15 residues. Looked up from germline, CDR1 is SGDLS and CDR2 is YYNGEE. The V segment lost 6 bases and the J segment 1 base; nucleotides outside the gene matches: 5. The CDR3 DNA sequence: TGTGCCAGCACCGTTAGCGGGGGGCGCACAGATACGCAGTATTTT. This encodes CASTVSGGRTDTQYF. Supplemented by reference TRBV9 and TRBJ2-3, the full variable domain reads DSGVTQTPKHLITATGQRVTLRCSPRSGDLSVYWYQQSLDQGLQFLIQYYNGEERAKGNILERFSAQQFPDLHSELNLSSLELGDSALYFCASTVSGGRTDTQYFGPGTRLTVL.

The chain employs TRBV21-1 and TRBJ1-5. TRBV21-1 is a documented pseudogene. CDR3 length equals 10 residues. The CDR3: CAPRGQPQHF. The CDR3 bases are TGTGCCCCACGGGGTCAGCCCCAGCATTTT.

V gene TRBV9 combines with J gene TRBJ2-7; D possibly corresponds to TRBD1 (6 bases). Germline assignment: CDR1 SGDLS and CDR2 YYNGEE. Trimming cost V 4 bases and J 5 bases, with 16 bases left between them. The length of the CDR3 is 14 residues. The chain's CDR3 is CASSPSRGNHEQYF. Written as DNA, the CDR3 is TGTGCCAGCAGCCCCTCTAGGGGGAACCACGAGCAGTACTTC.

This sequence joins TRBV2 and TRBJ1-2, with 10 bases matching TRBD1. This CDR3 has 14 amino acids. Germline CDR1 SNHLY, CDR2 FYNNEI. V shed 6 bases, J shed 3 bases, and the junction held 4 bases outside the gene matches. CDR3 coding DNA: TGTGCCAGCAGGGGGACAGGGGCATACTATGGCTACACCTTC. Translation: CASRGTGAYYGYTF.

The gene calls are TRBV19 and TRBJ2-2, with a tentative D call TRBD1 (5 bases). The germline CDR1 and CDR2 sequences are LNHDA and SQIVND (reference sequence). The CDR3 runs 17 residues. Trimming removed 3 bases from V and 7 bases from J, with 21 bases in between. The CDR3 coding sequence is TGTGCCAGTAGTATTGGGCAGGGTTTGAGTTGGGTCGGGGAGCTGTTTTTT. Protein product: CASSIGQGLSWVGELFF.